Shown below are 11 T cell receptor beta chains from a single sample sequenced in a study of T cells after yellow fever vaccination. TCRdb reanalysed the 5' RACE reads using MiXCR and keeps one entry per CDR3 protein. The sample lists around 300,000 distinct CDR3 sequences, roughly 4.3% occurring once. The source material was PBMCs, sampled 15 days after the yellow fever booster vaccination. The receptors come from a man aged 18 to 29 who received the YFV17D yellow fever vaccine.

This clonotype showed up many times. This chain joins TRBV5-1 and TRBJ1-6; D is undetermined. The V and J ends lost 0 bases and 7 bases respectively, with 8 bases between them. There are 14 residues in the CDR3. The germline CDR1 and CDR2 sequences are SGHRS and YFSETQ. CDR3 residues: CASSLEEGNSPLHF. The CDR3 DNA reads TGCGCCAGCAGCTTGGAGGAGGGAAATTCACCCCTCCACTTT.

This clonotype was counted ten times or more. This rearrangement joins TRBV10-3 to TRBJ2-5; D may be TRBD1 (6 bases). Trimming pared 11 bases from V and 2 bases from J, leaving 12 bases between. In germline, CDR1 is ENHRY, CDR2 SYGVKD. CDR3 length: 12 residues. CDR3 coding DNA: TGTGCCGTCCAAGGACAGCAAGAGACCCAGTACTTC. It yields the protein CAVQGQQETQYF.

The rearrangement links TRBV29-1 to TRBJ2-1, with unresolved D. Trimming removed 3 bases at V and 1 base at J, with 10 bases between. The germline V gene has CDR1 SQVTM and CDR2 ANQGSEA. There are 14 residues in the CDR3. CDR3 DNA sequence: TGCAGCGTTGACCGGACGGGTTCCTACAATGAGCAGTTCTTC. This gives the protein CSVDRTGSYNEQFF.

The V and J genes are TRBV6-1 and TRBJ1-2, with 9 positions matching TRBD1. Germline CDR1 is MNHNS and CDR2 is SASEGT. After removal of 5 bases from V and 8 bases from J, the junction contained 9 bases not matched to a gene. This CDR3 is built from 14 residues. The DNA of the CDR3 is TGTGCCAGCAGTCTATTACAGGGGGCGGGAGGCTACACCTTC. Residues: CASSLLQGAGGYTF.

This clonotype has ten or more counts. V gene TRBV9 combines with J gene TRBJ2-3; no clear D. This CDR3 is 15 amino acids long. With 4 bases removed from V and 5 bases from J, the gap between germline ends came to 17 bases. The germline V gene encodes CDR1 SGDLS and CDR2 YYNGEE. CDR3 sequence (DNA): TGTGCCAGCAGCCTCCGTGGCGTCGGAAGAGATACGCAGTATTTT. The encoded protein is CASSLRGVGRDTQYF.

This clonotype was seen more than once but under ten times. The DNA of the CDR3 is TGCAGTGCTACCCGCAACACAGATACGCAGTATTTT. Amino acids: CSATRNTDTQYF. The gene calls are TRBV20-1 and TRBJ2-3; D is undetermined. The CDR3 totals 12 residues. Germline CDR1 and CDR2: DFQATT and SNEGSKA (reference sequence). Trimming shortened V by 4 bases and J by 2 bases, and 7 bases separated the two germline ends.

In this sample, this clonotype turned up many times. The chain joins TRBV6-5 to TRBJ2-7; D may be TRBD1 or TRBD2 (5 bases each). Germline loops: CDR1 MNHEY, CDR2 SVGAGI. The CDR3 is made up of 13 amino acids. V dropped 2 bases and J dropped 6 bases, with 11 bases sitting between them. The CDR3 DNA follows: TGTGCCAGCAGTTACACCCGGGGCTCCGAGCAGTACGTC. This sequence encodes CASSYTRGSEQYV.

This clonotype was detected ten times or more. The junction differs from germline at one of its ends, possibly a read error. The chain employs TRBV5-1 and TRBJ2-5; D is possibly TRBD2 (5 bases). The CDR3 is 14 residues long. Germline V gene sequence: CDR1 SGHRS, CDR2 YFSETQ. CDR3 sequence (DNA): TGTGCCAGCAGCCTGGGTCTAGCCGTGGAGACCCAGTACTTC. The encoded protein is CASSLGLAVETQYF.

The gene calls are TRBV5-6 and TRBJ1-6, with D uncertain. Germline lookup yields CDR1 SGHDT and CDR2 YYEEEE. Trimming shortened V by 4 bases and J by 9 bases, and 14 bases separated the two germline ends. The CDR3 sequence is 14 residues long. The CDR3 coding sequence is TGTGCCAGCAGCCTAACAAGAGGACGTTCACCCCTCCACTTT. It specifies CASSLTRGRSPLHF.

This clonotype was counted between two and nine times. The rearrangement joins TRBV12-3 or TRBV12-4 to TRBJ1-4; D remains ambiguous. CDR3 size: 14 residues. V shed 1 base and J shed 4 bases, with 7 bases lying between them. CDR3 amino acids: CASSLEGFNEKLFF. In DNA form, the CDR3 reads TGTGCCAGCAGTTTAGAAGGGTTTAATGAAAAACTGTTTTTT.

This clonotype has ten or more counts. In DNA form, the CDR3 reads TGTGCCATCAGTTCGGGACTAGCGGGAGTTCAAGAGACCCAGTACTTC. Protein product: CAISSGLAGVQETQYF. The V call is TRBV10-3, the J call TRBJ2-5, with TRBD2 matching 14 bases. V gave up 5 bases and J gave up 2 bases; unmatched junction bases: 4. The CDR3 covers 16 residues. Germline V gives CDR1 ENHRY, CDR2 SYGVKD.